This entry describes one T cell receptor beta chain. What this receptor recognizes is not known. No much larger clone exists at a distance of one base, and base qualities are not known. Library preparation used the immunoSEQ multiplex PCR assay. For the multiplex PCR, a mixture combining 60 forward primers for TCR Vbeta segments and 13 reverse primers for TCR Jbeta segments was used. A multiplex PCR assay on genomic DNA amplified the CDR3 region of rearranged TCR beta genes. On the Illumina HiSeq System, the amplified TCR beta libraries were sequenced as 87-base-pair reads. From the authors' description of their analysis: A later analysis counted about 80 million unique TCR beta chains across the 666 repertoires, and around 9.9 million of these chains were shared by at least two donors. A nearest-neighbor algorithm error-corrected the raw reads and collapsed the reads into unique sequences, merging closely related sequences to remove PCR and sequencing errors. Alignment of CDR3 sequences to IMGT reference sequences was used to assign V, D and J gene segments. For a sequence to be retained, a match of at least six nucleotides to both a V gene segment and a J gene segment was required. Rearrangements were classified as productive when the CDR3 lacked stop codons and remained in frame with V and J, and all other rearrangements were classified as non-productive. CDR3 was defined according to IMGT convention as the region running from the second conserved V-encoded cysteine to the conserved J-encoded phenylalanine. The earlier analysis of about 530 of the donors excluded any sequence lacking an unambiguous match to a single V gene segment. An earlier analysis of 587 of the donors classified V segments as functional when productive rearrangements were above 56.7% and as segregating when the standard deviation between donors was above 5%. A statistical classification framework was built to diagnose cytomegalovirus status from the catalog of TCR beta chain sequences. In a later analysis, V and J genes were assigned by comparing TCR nucleotide sequences against IMGT/GENE-DB human TR gene sequences. A later analysis assigned CDR3 sequences and most-parsimonious VDJ recombination scenarios with the TCRdist pipeline. In a later analysis, each TCR beta chain was defined by its CDR3 amino acid sequence together with its V-gene family, and reads lacking a unique V-gene family were excluded. As a way to deal with suspected cross-contamination and a sequencing artifact, a later analysis dropped hundreds of nucleotide sequences that were highly shared and had low generation probability. In a later analysis, a clonal expansion index for each public chain was calculated from normalized within-repertoire ranks of inferred template counts. In a later analysis, generation probabilities were computed using a VDJ recombination model fitted to out-of-frame rearrangements, and the results were checked against IGoR. A later analysis scored TCR-TCR, TCR-HLA and TCR-CMV co-occurrence with hypergeometric tests, applying a repertoire-size bias correction to TCR pairs. To estimate false discovery rates, a later analysis permuted the HLA or CMV assignments 20 times. In a later analysis, co-occurring TCRs were grouped using DBSCAN, with TCRdist sequence similarity added in when clustering inside HLA-allele-positive subsets. Repertoires with fewer than 30,000 or more than 120,000 public chains were left out of co-occurrence clustering, as were four to six repertoires with anomalous nucleotide sharing. TCRdb retrieved this table from immuneACCESS and kept in-frame rearrangements only. Not all clones are present; in checked studies, unresolved V genes account for under half, and no reason is known for the remainder. That table supplies the V and J calls and clone size; D and trimming were determined from the DNA. The sample records fewer than 200,000 clones, approximately 82% of which are singletons. The ten largest clonotypes hold around 1.5% of the sample.

This specimen comes from a study of cytomegalovirus exposure and HLA in healthy donors (dated by TCRdb to the late 2010s). Notes on the research overall: An earlier analysis of approximately 590 of the donors reported more than 250 Gb of sequence data and 100 million to 140 million unique TCR beta sequences from around 200 million T cells. Roughly 300 gigabases of sequencing data and about 92 million unique TCR sequences made up an early release that covered around 640 HLA-typed donors. Of the roughly 390 genotyped donors, 65% to 90% fell in the genetic ancestry cluster associated with self-reported Caucasian donors. The aim of the study was to test whether cataloging public T cell receptors could identify signatures of past pathogen exposure. Using immunosequencing, the study profiled T cell repertoires from 500 to 800 subjects and related those repertoires to cytomegalovirus serostatus. Along with the roughly 610-subject first cohort, a separate validation cohort of over 90 different subjects was used. High-throughput TCR immunosequencing, statistical association of individual TCRs with disease status, and machine learning were combined to predict cytomegalovirus infection status. In a later analysis, previously published TCR beta repertoires from fewer than 750 donors were re-analyzed and high-resolution HLA genotyping was added so that TCR occurrence patterns could be studied. Rather than drawing on any new phenotypic data, the later analysis identified candidate immune exposures from TCR beta sequences and the way those sequences occurred across donors. An earlier analysis of 587 of the donors used high-throughput TCR beta sequencing to judge whether each TCR beta V gene segment behaved as functional or pseudogenic. Donor age, sex, ethnicity and CMV serostatus were collected together with the repertoire data. A later genetic analysis used genome-wide SNP genotypes for about 60% of the 666 donors, treating that subset as a discovery cohort. All discovery cohort repertoires had been generated on a single sequencing platform. Class I and class II HLA loci were covered by the typing at four-digit resolution. Typing coverage varied by locus: roughly 629-630 donors for A, B, C, DRB1 and DQB1; under 550 for DQA1; 606 for DPA1; 450 to 480 for DPB1. Four or five DR-DQ haplotypes were handled as single units for association and clustering because linkage in the cohort was strong. Among over 350 genotyped donors of the cohort, an average of approximately 240,000 unique TCR beta nucleotide sequences were sequenced per donor, roughly 20% of them non-productive. What the work shows at the level of the full study, not this receptor alone: A cluster of highly shared sequence variants was judged likely to be a technical artifact of the sequencing pipeline. Several of the top co-occurrence clusters appeared to be linked to parvovirus B19, influenza, CMV and Epstein-Barr virus, according to a later analysis. The study gave a list of 150 to 200 TCR beta chains associated with cytomegalovirus. According to a later analysis, most CMV-associated TCR beta chains appeared to be HLA-restricted, and the HLA associations seemed to be driven largely by CMV exposure. Assigning TCR associations to individual alleles was difficult when HLA alleles, especially DR and DQ, strongly co-occurred. In a later analysis, some 18,000 TCR beta sequences were associated with specific HLA alleles at a false discovery rate of 0.05. A later analysis found that HLA-associated TCR beta chains were more clonally expanded and had lower generation probabilities than equally common non-associated chains. A later genetic analysis reported fewer N-insertions in productive TCRs among donors in an Asian-associated ancestry cluster than the approximately 700-donor mean. In an earlier analysis of some 500 of the donors, most TCR beta V segments appeared in productive rearrangements about 87% or about 30% of the time, broadly matching IMGT annotations. A later genetic analysis associated a missense DCLRE1C variant with V-gene and J-gene trimming of TCR beta chains, and an independent cohort replicated the association. A further reported finding was that TCR beta sequences accurately predicted the HLA-A and HLA-B alleles for most subjects in the first cohort. The cohort was sequenced for TCR beta chains only, and without alpha or paired-chain data the features that could be detected were limited. CMV serostatus was the only immune exposure information available for the cohort. Because counts were too low, about 15 rarely observed V segments, including chromosome 9 orphons, were left out of the earlier analysis of 587 of the donors. HLA typing was unavailable for some donors at each locus, so association tests used only the typed subset. In a later analysis, the rate of TCR association differed among HLA loci, with DRB1 alleles having the most associated TCRs and HLA-C alleles having the fewest. Sequencing depth was assumed to be roughly uniform across donors in the presence/absence analyses, though that assumption may not hold. Linkage disequilibrium might explain the correlated functional status among segregating V segments, but an unknown experimental factor could not be ruled out. Across donors, most TCR sequences were observed very rarely, whereas some public TCRs were present in many individuals. In vitro tests confirmed that a few of the cytomegalovirus-associated TCR beta chains recognize cytomegalovirus antigens. In both the original and validation cohorts, the classifier was reported to diagnose cytomegalovirus status with high specificity and sensitivity. Because the 87-base-pair reads could not distinguish some IMGT-functional V segments, including TRBV6-2 and TRBV6-3, those segments were excluded. The authors suggested that the approach could potentially be generalized to other disease states and immunological phenotypes.

The CDR3 starts with the cysteine, ends with the phenylalanine, and has 15 residues. Only the CDR3 portion is preserved as DNA: 45 bases, with reading frame beginning at the first base. V loses 6 bases, J loses 8 bases, and the germline ends lie 20 bases apart. CDR1 and CDR2 were assigned from the germline V gene as MGHDK and SYGVNS. The cohort consisted of more than 650 healthy bone marrow donors. At the time of sampling, all cohort members were nominally healthy, though unrecorded immune exposures were likely present. The donor tested CMV seronegative, placing the donor among the 350 to 400 seronegative members of the cohort. Every donor gave a peripheral blood sample, and the peripheral blood mononuclear cells from that sample were used for TCR beta sequencing. The Qiagen DNeasy Blood Extraction Kit was used to extract genomic DNA from the blood cell samples.

The chain uses TRBV25-1 and TRBJ2-1; the D gene is perhaps TRBD2, from 6 matching bases. This receptor was obtained from a male donor in good health and CMV-seronegative. The material sequenced was PBMCs. The CDR3 amino acid sequence is: CASSEGGMGDHEQFF. The nucleotide sequence reads TGTGCCAGCAGCGAGGGCGGGATGGGAGACCATGAGCAGTTCTTC.